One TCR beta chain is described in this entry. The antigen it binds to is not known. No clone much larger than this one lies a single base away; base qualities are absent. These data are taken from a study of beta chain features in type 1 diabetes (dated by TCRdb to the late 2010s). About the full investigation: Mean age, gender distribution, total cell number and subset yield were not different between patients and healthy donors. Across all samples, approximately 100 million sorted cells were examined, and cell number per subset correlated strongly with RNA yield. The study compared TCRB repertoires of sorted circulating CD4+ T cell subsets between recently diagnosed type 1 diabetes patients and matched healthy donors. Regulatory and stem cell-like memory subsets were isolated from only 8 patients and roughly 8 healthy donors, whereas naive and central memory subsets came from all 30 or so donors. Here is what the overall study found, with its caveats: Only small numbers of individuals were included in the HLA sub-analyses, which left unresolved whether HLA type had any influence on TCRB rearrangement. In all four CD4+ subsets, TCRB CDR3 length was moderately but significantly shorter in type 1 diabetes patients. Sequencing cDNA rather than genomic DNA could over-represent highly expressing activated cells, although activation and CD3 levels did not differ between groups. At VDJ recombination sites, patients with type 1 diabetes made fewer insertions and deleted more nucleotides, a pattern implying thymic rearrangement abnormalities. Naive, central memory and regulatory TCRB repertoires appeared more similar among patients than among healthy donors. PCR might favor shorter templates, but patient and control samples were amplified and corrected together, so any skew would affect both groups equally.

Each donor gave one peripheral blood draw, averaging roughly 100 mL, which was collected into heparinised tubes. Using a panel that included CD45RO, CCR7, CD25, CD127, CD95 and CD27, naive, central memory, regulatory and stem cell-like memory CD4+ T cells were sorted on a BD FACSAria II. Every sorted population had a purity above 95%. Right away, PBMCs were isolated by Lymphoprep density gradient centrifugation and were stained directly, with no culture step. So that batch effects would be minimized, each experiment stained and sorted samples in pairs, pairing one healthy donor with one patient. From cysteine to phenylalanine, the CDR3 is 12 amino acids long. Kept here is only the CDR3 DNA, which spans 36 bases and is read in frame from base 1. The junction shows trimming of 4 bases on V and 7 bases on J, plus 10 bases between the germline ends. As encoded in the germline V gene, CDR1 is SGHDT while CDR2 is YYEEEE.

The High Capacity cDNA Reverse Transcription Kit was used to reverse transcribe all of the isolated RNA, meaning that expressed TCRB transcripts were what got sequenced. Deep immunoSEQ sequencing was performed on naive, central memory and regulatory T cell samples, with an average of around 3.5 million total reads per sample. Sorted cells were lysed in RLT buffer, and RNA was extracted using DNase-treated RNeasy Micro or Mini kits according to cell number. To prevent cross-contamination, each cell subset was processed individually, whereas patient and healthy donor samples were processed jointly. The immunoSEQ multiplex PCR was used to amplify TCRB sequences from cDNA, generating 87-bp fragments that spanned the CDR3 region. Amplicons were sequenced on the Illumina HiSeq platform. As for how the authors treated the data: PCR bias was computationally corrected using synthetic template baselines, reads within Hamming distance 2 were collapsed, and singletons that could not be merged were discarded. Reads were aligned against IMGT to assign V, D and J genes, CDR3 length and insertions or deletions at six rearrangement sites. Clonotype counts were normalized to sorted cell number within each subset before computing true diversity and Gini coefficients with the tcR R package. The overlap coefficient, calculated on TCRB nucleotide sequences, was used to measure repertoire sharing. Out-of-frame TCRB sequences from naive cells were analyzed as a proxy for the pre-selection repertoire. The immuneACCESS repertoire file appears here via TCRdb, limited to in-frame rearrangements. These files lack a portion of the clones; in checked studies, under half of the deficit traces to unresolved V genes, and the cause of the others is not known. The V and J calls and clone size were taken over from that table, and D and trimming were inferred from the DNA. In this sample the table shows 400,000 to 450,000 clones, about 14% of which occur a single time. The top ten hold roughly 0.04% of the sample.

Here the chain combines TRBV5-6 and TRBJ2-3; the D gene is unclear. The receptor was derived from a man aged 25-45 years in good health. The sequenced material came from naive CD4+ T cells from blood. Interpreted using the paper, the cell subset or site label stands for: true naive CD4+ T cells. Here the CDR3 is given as CASSRETYTQYF. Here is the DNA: TGTGCCAGCAGCCGCGAGACTTATACGCAGTATTTT. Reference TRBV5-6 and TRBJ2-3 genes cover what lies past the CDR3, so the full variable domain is DAGVTQSPTHLIKTRGQQVTLRCSPKSGHDTVSWYQQALGQGPQFIFQYYEEEERQRGNFPDRFSGHQFPNYSSELNVNALLLGDSALYLCASSRETYTQYFGPGTRLTVL.